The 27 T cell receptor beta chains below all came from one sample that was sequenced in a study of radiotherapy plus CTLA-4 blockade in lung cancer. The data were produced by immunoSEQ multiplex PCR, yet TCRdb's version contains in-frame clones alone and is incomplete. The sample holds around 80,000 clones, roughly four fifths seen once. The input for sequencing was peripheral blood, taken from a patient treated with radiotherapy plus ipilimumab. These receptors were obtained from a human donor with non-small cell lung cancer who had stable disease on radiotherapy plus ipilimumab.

The DNA of the CDR3 is TGTGCCAGCAGCGTAGAAGGTACTAGCGGGAGTTACAATGAGCAGTTCTTC. Protein sequence: CASSVEGTSGSYNEQFF. V is TRBV9 and J is TRBJ2-1; TRBD2 matches 11 bases. The V segment lost 0 bases and the J segment 4 bases; nucleotides outside the gene matches: 6. The CDR3 extends over 17 amino acids. Per germline, CDR1 SGDLS and CDR2 YYNGEE. Filled out from reference TRBV9 and TRBJ2-1, the complete variable domain reads DSGVTQTPKHLITATGQRVTLRCSPRSGDLSVYWYQQSLDQGLQFLIQYYNGEERAKGNILERFSAQQFPDLHSELNLSSLELGDSALYFCASSVEGTSGSYNEQFFGPGTRLTVL.

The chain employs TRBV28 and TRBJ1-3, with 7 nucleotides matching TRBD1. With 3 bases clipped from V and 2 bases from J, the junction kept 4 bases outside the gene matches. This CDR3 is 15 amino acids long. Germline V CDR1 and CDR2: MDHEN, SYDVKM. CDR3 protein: CASSFSGTAGNTIYF. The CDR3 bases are TGTGCCAGCAGTTTCTCGGGGACAGCTGGAAACACCATATATTTT.

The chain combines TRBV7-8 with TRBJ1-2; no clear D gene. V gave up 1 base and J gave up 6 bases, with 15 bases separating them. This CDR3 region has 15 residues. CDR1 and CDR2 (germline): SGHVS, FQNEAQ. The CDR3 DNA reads TGTGCCAGCAGCTTAGGCCCCGCTGGGAGGAATGGCTACACCTTC. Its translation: CASSLGPAGRNGYTF. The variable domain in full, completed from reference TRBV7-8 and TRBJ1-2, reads GAGVSQSPRYKVAKRGQDVALRCDPISGHVSLFWYQQALGQGPEFLTYFQNEAQLDKSGLPSDRFFAERPEGSVSTLKIQRTQQEDSAVYLCASSLGPAGRNGYTFGSGTRLTVV.

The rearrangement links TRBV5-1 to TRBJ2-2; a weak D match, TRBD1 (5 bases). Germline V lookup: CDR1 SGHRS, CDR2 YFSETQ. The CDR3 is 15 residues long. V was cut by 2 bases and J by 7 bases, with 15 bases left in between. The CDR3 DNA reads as TGCGCCAGCAGCTTAGAAGGGGTACTTGGCGGGGAGCTGTTTTTT. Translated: CASSLEGVLGGELFF.

This chain's CDR3 is CASSLTVDQPQHF. The CDR3 bases are TGTGCCAGCAGCCTCACCGTCGATCAGCCCCAGCATTTT. The chain joins TRBV6-5 to TRBJ1-5; D remains ambiguous. Deletions cut 6 bases from V and 5 bases from J, with 11 bases between. The CDR3 has 13 amino acids. CDR1 is MNHEY and CDR2 is SVGAGI in the germline V gene.

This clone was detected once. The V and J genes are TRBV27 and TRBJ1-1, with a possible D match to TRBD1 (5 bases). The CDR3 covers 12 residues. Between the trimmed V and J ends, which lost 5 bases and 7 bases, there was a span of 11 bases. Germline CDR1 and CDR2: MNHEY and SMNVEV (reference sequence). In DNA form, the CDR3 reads TGTGCCAGCAGTCCCATGGGGGGTGAAGCTTTCTTT. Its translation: CASSPMGGEAFF.

This CDR3 is CASSERSRVGTSGSINEQFF. The CDR3 coding sequence is TGTGCCAGCAGTGAAAGGAGCAGGGTGGGGACTAGCGGGAGTATCAATGAGCAGTTCTTC. The chain has TRBV2 and TRBJ2-1, with TRBD2 matching over 14 bases. Germline CDR1 SNHLY, CDR2 FYNNEI. The CDR3 covers 20 residues. J gave up 6 bases and V 2 bases, and 15 bases lay outside the gene matches.

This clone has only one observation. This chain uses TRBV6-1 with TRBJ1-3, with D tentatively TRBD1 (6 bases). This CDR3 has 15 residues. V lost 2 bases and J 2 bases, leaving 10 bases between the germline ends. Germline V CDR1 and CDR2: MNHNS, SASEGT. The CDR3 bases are TGTGCCAGCAGTGAATGGGGGGCCCCTGGAAACACCATATATTTT. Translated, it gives CASSEWGAPGNTIYF.

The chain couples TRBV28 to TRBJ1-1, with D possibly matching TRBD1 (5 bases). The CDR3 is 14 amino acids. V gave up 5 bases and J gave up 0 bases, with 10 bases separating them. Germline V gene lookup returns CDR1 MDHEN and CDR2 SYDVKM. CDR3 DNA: TGTGCCAGCAGTCATGGGGGGGTGAACACTGAAGCTTTCTTT. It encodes CASSHGGVNTEAFF.

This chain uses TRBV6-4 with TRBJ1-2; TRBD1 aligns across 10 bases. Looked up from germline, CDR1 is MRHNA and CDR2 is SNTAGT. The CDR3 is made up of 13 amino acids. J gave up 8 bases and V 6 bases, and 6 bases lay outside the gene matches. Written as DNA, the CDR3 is TGTGCCAGCAGCGTAGACAGGGGGCACGGCTACACCTTC. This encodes CASSVDRGHGYTF.

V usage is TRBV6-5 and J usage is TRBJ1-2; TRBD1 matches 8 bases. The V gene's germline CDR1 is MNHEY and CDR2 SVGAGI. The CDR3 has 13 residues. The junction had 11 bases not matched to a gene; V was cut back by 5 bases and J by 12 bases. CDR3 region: CASSRGQGLRDTF. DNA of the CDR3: TGTGCCAGCAGTCGAGGACAGGGTTTAAGGGACACCTTC.

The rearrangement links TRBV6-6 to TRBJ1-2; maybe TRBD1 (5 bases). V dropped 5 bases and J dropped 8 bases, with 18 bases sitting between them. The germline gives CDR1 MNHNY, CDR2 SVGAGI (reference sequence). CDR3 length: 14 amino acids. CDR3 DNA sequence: TGTGCCAGCAGTGAGAGCGCGGGGGGTGGAGGCTACACCTTC. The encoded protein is CASSESAGGGGYTF.

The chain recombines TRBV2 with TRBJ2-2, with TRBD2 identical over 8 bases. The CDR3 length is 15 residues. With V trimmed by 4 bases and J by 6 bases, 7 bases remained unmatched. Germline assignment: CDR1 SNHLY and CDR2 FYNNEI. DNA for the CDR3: TGTGCCAGCAGTGGGGAGCGGGAGAGGCCCGGGGAGCTGTTTTTT. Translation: CASSGERERPGELFF.

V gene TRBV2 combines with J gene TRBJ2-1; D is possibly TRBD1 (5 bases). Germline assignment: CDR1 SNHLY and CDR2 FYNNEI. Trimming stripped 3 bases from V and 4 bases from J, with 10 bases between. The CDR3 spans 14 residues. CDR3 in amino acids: CASSDRTIYNEQFF. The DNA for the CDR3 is TGTGCCAGCAGTGATAGGACAATTTACAATGAGCAGTTCTTC.

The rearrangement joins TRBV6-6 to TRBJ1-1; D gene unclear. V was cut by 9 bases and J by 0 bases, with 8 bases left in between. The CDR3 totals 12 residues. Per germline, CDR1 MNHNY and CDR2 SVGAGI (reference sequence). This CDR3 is CASAWLNTEAFF. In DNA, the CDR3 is TGTGCCAGTGCGTGGTTGAACACTGAAGCTTTCTTT.

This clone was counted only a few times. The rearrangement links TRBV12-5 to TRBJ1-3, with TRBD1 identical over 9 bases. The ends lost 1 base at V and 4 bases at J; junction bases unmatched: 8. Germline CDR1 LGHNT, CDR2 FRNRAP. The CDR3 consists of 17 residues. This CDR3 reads CASGLAGQGTKGNTIYF. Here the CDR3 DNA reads TGTGCTAGTGGTTTGGCAGGACAGGGGACGAAAGGAAACACCATATATTTT.

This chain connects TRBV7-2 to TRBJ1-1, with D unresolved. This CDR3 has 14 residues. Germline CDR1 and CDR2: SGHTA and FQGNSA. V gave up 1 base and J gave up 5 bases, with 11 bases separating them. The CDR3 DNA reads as TGTGCCAGCAGCTTAGGGAGGATCCAGACTGAAGCTTTCTTT. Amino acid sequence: CASSLGRIQTEAFF.

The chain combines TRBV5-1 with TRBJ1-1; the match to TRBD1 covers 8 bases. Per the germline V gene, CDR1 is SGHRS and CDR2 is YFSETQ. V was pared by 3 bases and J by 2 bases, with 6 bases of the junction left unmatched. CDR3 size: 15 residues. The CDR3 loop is CASSWTDRVNTEAFF. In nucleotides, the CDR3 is TGCGCCAGCAGCTGGACGGACAGGGTAAACACTGAAGCTTTCTTT.

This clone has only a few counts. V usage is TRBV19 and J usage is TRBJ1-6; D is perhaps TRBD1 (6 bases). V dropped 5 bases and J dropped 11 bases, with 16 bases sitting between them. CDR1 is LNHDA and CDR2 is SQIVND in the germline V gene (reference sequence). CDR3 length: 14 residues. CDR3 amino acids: CASSLDRFLPPLHF. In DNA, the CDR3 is TGTGCCAGTAGTCTCGACAGGTTTCTTCCACCCCTCCACTTT.

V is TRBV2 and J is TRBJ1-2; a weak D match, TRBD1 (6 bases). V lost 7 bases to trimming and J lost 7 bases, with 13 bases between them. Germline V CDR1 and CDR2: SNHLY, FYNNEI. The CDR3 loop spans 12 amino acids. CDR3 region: CASMQGSVGYTF. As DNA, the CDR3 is TGTGCCAGCATGCAGGGGTCAGTTGGCTACACCTTC.

CDR3 DNA: TGTGCCAGCAGTCCTTACTGGGACTATGGCTACACCTTC. Its protein is CASSPYWDYGYTF. The V and J genes are TRBV27 and TRBJ1-2; D remains unclear. Germline V gene sequence: CDR1 MNHEY, CDR2 SMNVEV (reference sequence). Trimming removed 5 bases from V and 3 bases from J, with 10 bases in between. The CDR3 length is 13 residues.

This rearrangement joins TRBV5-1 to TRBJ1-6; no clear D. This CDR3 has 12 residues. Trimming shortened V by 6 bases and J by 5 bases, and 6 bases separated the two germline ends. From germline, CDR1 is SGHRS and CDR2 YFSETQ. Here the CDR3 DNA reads TGCGCCAGCAAGCACGATAATTCACCCCTCCACTTT. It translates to CASKHDNSPLHF.

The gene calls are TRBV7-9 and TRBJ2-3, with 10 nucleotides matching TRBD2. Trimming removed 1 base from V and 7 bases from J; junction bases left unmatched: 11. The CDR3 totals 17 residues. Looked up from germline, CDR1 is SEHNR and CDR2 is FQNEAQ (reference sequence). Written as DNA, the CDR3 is TGTGCCAGCAGCTTAGGGCAAGGTAGCGGGGGGCCAAATACGCAGTATTTT. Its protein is CASSLGQGSGGPNTQYF.

DNA of the CDR3: TGTGCCAGCAGTCCCCAGACTATCCGCCGTTACGAGCAGTACTTC. The encoded protein is CASSPQTIRRYEQYF. The V call is TRBV6-5, the J call TRBJ2-7, with D possibly TRBD2 on 5 matching bases. Trimming removed 5 bases at V and 4 bases at J, with 18 bases between. CDR1 and CDR2 from the germline V gene are MNHEY and SVGAGI. This CDR3 is built from 15 residues.

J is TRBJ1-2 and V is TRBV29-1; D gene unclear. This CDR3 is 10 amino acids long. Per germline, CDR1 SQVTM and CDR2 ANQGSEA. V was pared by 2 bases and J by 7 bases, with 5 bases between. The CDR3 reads CSVESGGYTF. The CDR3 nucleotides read TGCAGCGTTGAATCTGGTGGCTACACCTTC.

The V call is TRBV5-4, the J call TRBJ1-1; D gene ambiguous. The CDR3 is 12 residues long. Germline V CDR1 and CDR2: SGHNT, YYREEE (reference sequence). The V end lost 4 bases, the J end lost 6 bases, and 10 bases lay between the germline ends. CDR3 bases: TGTGCCAGCAGCCCTGAGGGCGCTGAAGCTTTCTTT. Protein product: CASSPEGAEAFF.

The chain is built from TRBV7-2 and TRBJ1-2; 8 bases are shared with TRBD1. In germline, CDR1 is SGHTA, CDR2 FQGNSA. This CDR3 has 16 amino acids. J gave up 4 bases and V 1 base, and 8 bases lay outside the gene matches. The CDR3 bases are TGTGCCAGCAGCTTAGATTATGGCAGGGGGCTCTATGGCTACACCTTC. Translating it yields CASSLDYGRGLYGYTF.